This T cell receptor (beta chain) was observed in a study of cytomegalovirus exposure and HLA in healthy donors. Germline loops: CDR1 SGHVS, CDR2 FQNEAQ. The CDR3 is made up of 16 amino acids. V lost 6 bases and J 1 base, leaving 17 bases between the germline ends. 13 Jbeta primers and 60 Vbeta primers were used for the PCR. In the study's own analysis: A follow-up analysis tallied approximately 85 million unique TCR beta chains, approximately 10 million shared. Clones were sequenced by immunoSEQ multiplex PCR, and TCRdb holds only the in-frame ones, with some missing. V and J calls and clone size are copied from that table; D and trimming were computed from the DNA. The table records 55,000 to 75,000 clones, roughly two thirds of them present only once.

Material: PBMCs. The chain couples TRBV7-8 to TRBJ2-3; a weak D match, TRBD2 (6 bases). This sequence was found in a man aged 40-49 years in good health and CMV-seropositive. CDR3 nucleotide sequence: TGTGCCAGCAGTCCAGAAGGGCGGGGTGGCACAGATACGCAGTATTTT. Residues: CASSPEGRGGTDTQYF.